The rows below give T cell receptor beta chains drawn from one sample of a study of shared clonotypes between healthy human individuals. The assay was immunoSEQ multiplex PCR, and TCRdb's table has in-frame clones only and misses some. The sample has approximately 1,500,000 clones, nearly 99% seen once. The sample taken for sequencing was naive CD4+ T cells sorted from blood. The receptors originated from a young man in good health. Both conserved end residues are part of each CDR3. A D gene is named only where the DNA matches it firmly.

TRBJ1-5	TRBD1	TRBV5-8	CASSLDRGGDNQPQHF
TRBJ1-5	-	TRBV2	CASSEWLSVAQPQHF
TRBJ1-3	-	TRBV6-6	CASSRVWGNTIYF
TRBJ2-3	-	TRBV28	CASSFIQGTDTQYF
TRBJ2-6	-	TRBV7-2	CASSFGHSGTNVLTF
TRBJ2-2	TRBD2	TRBV5-5	CASSIGTSWGPGELFF
TRBJ2-5	-	TRBV5-4	CASSPPTGGGALQETQYF
TRBJ2-5	TRBD2	TRBV9	CASSVGLVGETQYF
TRBJ2-6	-	TRBV29-1	CSVVNVGLSGANVLTF
TRBJ2-1	-	TRBV7-2	CASSARRLNEQFF
TRBJ2-7	TRBD1	TRBV10-1	CASSRDRAYEQYF
TRBJ2-3	-	TRBV5-1	CASSLDLGQFTDTQYF
TRBJ2-1	TRBD2	TRBV27	CASSQRGTRFGFEQFF
TRBJ1-2	-	TRBV19	CASSISGNGYTF
TRBJ1-1	TRBD1	TRBV28	CASSSLQGLTAFF
TRBJ1-1	TRBD1	TRBV5-4	CASSFAGGVTEAFF
TRBJ2-6	-	TRBV9	CASSPRGVSASGANVLTF
TRBJ1-5	-	TRBV5-6	CASSLSSNQPQHF
TRBJ2-1	-	TRBV11-2	CASSLVSGHPRTDEQFF
TRBJ2-2	-	TRBV5-1	CASSRRRQVDTGELFF
TRBJ2-5	-	TRBV2	CASSEKETQYF
TRBJ2-6	-	TRBV19	CASSPQGVGANVLTF
TRBJ2-1	-	TRBV5-1	CASSATRDEQFF
TRBJ2-5	TRBD1	TRBV7-9	CASSLGDRTTQYF
TRBJ2-7	-	TRBV5-1	CASSSKPGALEGEQYF
TRBJ2-7	TRBD1	TRBV11-3	CASSSINRPGQGFLEQYF
TRBJ2-2	-	TRBV10-1	CASSENRENTGELFF
TRBJ2-3	-	TRBV6-4	CASSRELTDTQYF
TRBJ1-4	-	TRBV5-4	CASSLEQNEKLFF
TRBJ2-1	TRBD2	TRBV27	CASIRGSAGSGVSLWQFF
TRBJ2-3	TRBD2	TRBV25-1	CASSEGLAGADTQYF
TRBJ1-2	TRBD1	TRBV29-1	CSVGQGAQGYTF
TRBJ2-3	-	TRBV7-9	CASSLLKRDTGDTQYF
TRBJ2-6	-	TRBV27	CASSLSGANVLTF
TRBJ2-7	-	TRBV28	CASRWTRTYEQYF
TRBJ1-1	-	TRBV20-1	CSAHMNRSFGF
TRBJ2-3	TRBD2	TRBV4-2	CASSQGRGLAGGINTDTQYF
TRBJ1-5	-	TRBV7-2	CASSPQRASLTSNQPQHF
TRBJ2-1	-	TRBV9	CASSVARNEQFF
TRBJ2-3	TRBD2	TRBV10-1	CASSATGGPADTQYF
TRBJ1-2	-	TRBV15	CATSSAHGNYGYTF
TRBJ2-2	TRBD1	TRBV5-1	CASSRDRPNTGELFF
TRBJ2-5	-	TRBV10-1	CASSVGQETQYF
TRBJ2-3	-	TRBV4-3	CASSQDLAVDTQYF
TRBJ2-5	-	TRBV5-1	CASSLVPGEETQYF
TRBJ1-1	TRBD1	TRBV29-1	CSAGTGIKNTEAFF
TRBJ1-5	-	TRBV28	CASSLDSIKPQHF
TRBJ2-6	-	TRBV27	CASSHWQGAGANVLTF
TRBJ1-2	-	TRBV2	CASSANRESNGYTF
TRBJ2-1	-	TRBV29-1	CSVHPGSTGNEQFF
TRBJ2-1	TRBD2	TRBV7-9	CASSLAWGLAGSEQFF
TRBJ2-7	TRBD2	TRBV5-1	CASSVGLAGVLEQYF
TRBJ1-2	-	TRBV5-3	CARSLPSGYTF
TRBJ1-2	-	TRBV18	CASSTPRGRIFEGYTF